The next 26 T cell receptor beta chains were all read from a single sample in a study of T cell responses to AZD1222 COVID-19 vaccine. Assay used: immunoSEQ multiplex PCR; TCRdb lists only in-frame clones, some missing. The sample records roughly 120,000 clones, 88% being singletons. Sequencing used peripheral blood, obtained 28 days after the second AZD1222 dose. The receptors originated from an adult who received the AZD1222 COVID-19 vaccine.

The chain employs TRBV19 and TRBJ1-2, with 8 nucleotides matching TRBD1. Looked up from germline, CDR1 is LNHDA and CDR2 is SQIVND (reference sequence). The CDR3 sequence is 16 residues long. Trimming cost V 3 bases and J 8 bases; bases outside gene matches: 14. The CDR3 is CASSMDWGGTGYGYTF. The CDR3 DNA sequence: TGTGCCAGTAGTATGGACTGGGGGGGGACAGGATACGGCTACACCTTC. The full variable domain, in which reference TRBV19 and TRBJ1-2 provide the parts outside the CDR3, is DGGITQSPKYLFRKEGQNVTLSCEQNLNHDAMYWYRQDPGQGLRLIYYSQIVNDFQKGDIAEGYSVSREKKESFPLTVTSAQKNPTAFYLCASSMDWGGTGYGYTFGSGTRLTVV.

The rearrangement joins TRBV5-1 to TRBJ2-3, with 8 bases lining up with TRBD2. V lost 2 bases and J lost 2; bases outside the gene matches: 7. In germline, CDR1 is SGHRS, CDR2 YFSETQ. The CDR3 extends over 16 amino acids. The CDR3 loop reads CASSFRIAGSTDTQYF. In nucleotides, the CDR3 is TGCGCCAGCAGCTTTCGGATAGCGGGGTCCACAGATACGCAGTATTTT.

In the case of this clone: This may be a read error, as it is one base from a much larger clone. The chain links TRBV6-4 to TRBJ2-3; TRBD2 matches 10 bases. Trimming at V came to 0 bases and at J to 4 bases, leaving 1 base not matched to a gene. The CDR3 has 15 amino acids. Germline V gives CDR1 MRHNA, CDR2 SNTAGT. CDR3 in amino acids: CASSDSSGGPDTQYF. In DNA, the CDR3 is TGTGCCAGCAGTGACTCTAGCGGGGGGCCAGATACGCAGTATTTT.

The V gene is TRBV30, the J gene TRBJ1-2; D not certain. The CDR3 is 13 amino acids. V was pared by 0 bases and J by 7 bases, with 12 bases between. CDR1 and CDR2 (germline): GTSNPN, SVGIG (reference sequence). CDR3 coding DNA: TGTGCCTGGAGTGTACTTGGTGCGGGTGGCTACACCTTC. This gives the protein CAWSVLGAGGYTF.

The chain couples TRBV5-4 to TRBJ1-1, with a weak D call TRBD1 (5 bases). The V end lost 2 bases, the J end lost 1 base, and 9 bases lay between the germline ends. Germline CDR1 SGHNT, CDR2 YYREEE (reference sequence). CDR3 length equals 14 residues. The CDR3 protein is CASSLARANTEAFF. DNA of the CDR3: TGTGCCAGCAGCTTAGCCAGGGCGAACACTGAAGCTTTCTTT. The full variable domain, its missing parts supplied by reference TRBV5-4 and TRBJ1-1, is ETGVTQSPTHLIKTRGQQVTLRCSSQSGHNTVSWYQQALGQGPQFIFQYYREEENGRGNFPPRFSGLQFPNYSSELNVNALELDDSALYLCASSLARANTEAFFGQGTRLTVV.

This rearrangement joins TRBV18 to TRBJ2-1; D is ambiguous. V was pared by 1 base and J by 7 bases, with 11 bases between. The germline V gene has CDR1 KGHSH and CDR2 LQKENI. This CDR3 spans 14 amino acids. The CDR3 coding sequence is TGTGCCAGCTCACCACTAGGTTCCCCTAATGAGCAGTTCTTC. Translation gives CASSPLGSPNEQFF.

This chain connects TRBV30 to TRBJ2-7; TRBD1 agrees at 8 bases. J gave up 7 bases and V 5 bases, and 13 bases lay outside the gene matches. The CDR3 contains 14 residues. Germline V lookup: CDR1 GTSNPN, CDR2 SVGIG (reference sequence). CDR3 protein: CAWGTFRGRREQYF. In DNA, the CDR3 is TGTGCCTGGGGAACGTTCAGGGGGCGCCGGGAGCAGTACTTC.

This chain uses TRBV5-6 with TRBJ2-5, with D perhaps matching TRBD1 (5 bases). The CDR3 runs 15 residues. Germline CDR1 and CDR2: SGHDT and YYEEEE. V gave up 1 base and J gave up 5 bases, with 15 bases separating them. The CDR3 sequence is CASSLLMGQRETQYF. In nucleotides, the CDR3 is TGTGCCAGCAGCTTGCTAATGGGGCAAAGGGAGACCCAGTACTTC.

This chain joins TRBV7-3 and TRBJ2-4, with 8 bases lining up with TRBD2. Per germline, CDR1 SGHTA and CDR2 FQGTGA. J lost 8 bases, V lost 0 bases, and 6 bases had no gene match. This CDR3 region has 15 residues. CDR3 nucleotide sequence: TGTGCCAGCAGCTTAACTAGGACTAGCTCTGACATTCAGTACTTC. This sequence encodes CASSLTRTSSDIQYF.

The chain recombines TRBV27 with TRBJ2-7, with D perhaps TRBD1 or TRBD2 (6 bases each). V was clipped by 6 bases and J by 2 bases, with 14 bases between them. CDR1 is MNHEY, CDR2 SMNVEV, per germline (reference sequence). The CDR3 is 14 amino acids. The CDR3 here is CASRRTRGPYEQYF. The CDR3 bases are TGTGCCAGCAGACGCACCCGGGGGCCCTACGAGCAGTACTTC.

The genes are TRBV12-3 or TRBV12-4 and TRBJ2-1; D may match TRBD1 or TRBD2 (5 bases each). V was shortened by 4 bases and J by 3 bases, with 7 bases between the two germline ends. CDR3 size: 13 residues. CDR3 region: CASSSGRYNEQFF. The CDR3 coding sequence is TGTGCCAGCAGTTCGGGACGCTACAATGAGCAGTTCTTC.

This chain connects TRBV28 to TRBJ1-2; D is unresolved. V was cut by 3 bases and J by 3 bases, with 11 bases left in between. The CDR3 sequence is 14 residues long. Germline V gene data show CDR1 as MDHEN and CDR2 as SYDVKM. CDR3 sequence reads: CASSFWWGDYGYTF. The CDR3 DNA reads as TGTGCCAGCAGTTTCTGGTGGGGTGACTATGGCTACACCTTC.

This chain uses TRBV11-2 with TRBJ1-2; D uncertain. The V gene's germline CDR1 is SGHAT and CDR2 FQNNGV. The ends were cut back, 2 bases at V and 3 bases at J, with 10 bases in the middle. CDR3 size: 14 residues. CDR3: CASSLNVADYGYTF. The DNA of the CDR3 is TGTGCCAGCAGCTTAAACGTGGCAGACTATGGCTACACCTTC.

This clone came up once. Here the CDR3 DNA reads TGTGCCAGCAGCAAACAAGGGACTAGCGGCGCGGTGGAGCAGTTCTTC. This codes for CASSKQGTSGAVEQFF. The chain joins TRBV21-1 to TRBJ2-1; TRBD2, as called in the table, went unchecked against the DNA. TRBV21-1 is a documented pseudogene. The CDR3 runs 16 residues.

This clone is a singleton in its sample. This rearrangement joins TRBV28 to TRBJ1-5; D remains unclear. With 4 bases removed from V and 5 bases from J, the gap between germline ends came to 21 bases. Germline CDR1 MDHEN, CDR2 SYDVKM. CDR3 length: 17 residues. The CDR3 sequence is CASSSSLLGIPDQPQHF. As DNA, the CDR3 is TGTGCCAGCAGTTCCTCCCTGTTGGGAATTCCAGATCAGCCCCAGCATTTT.

The V call is TRBV19, the J call TRBJ2-7, with D possibly being TRBD2 (6 bases). CDR1 LNHDA and CDR2 SQIVND come from the germline V gene (reference sequence). The CDR3 is 15 amino acids. The V and J ends lost 4 bases and 0 bases respectively, with 13 bases between them. The CDR3 region is CASSSFSGTSYEQYF. The DNA of the CDR3 is TGTGCCAGTAGTAGCTTTAGCGGAACCTCCTACGAGCAGTACTTC.

The V call is TRBV25-1, the J call TRBJ1-2; D not resolved. Trimming shortened V by 3 bases and J by 4 bases, and 15 bases separated the two germline ends. This CDR3 region has 15 residues. Germline CDR1 is MGHDK and CDR2 is SYGVNS. CDR3 bases: TGTGCCAGCAGTGATTTAGACGTGGCGGGCTATGGCTACACCTTC. It specifies CASSDLDVAGYGYTF.

CDR3 DNA sequence: TGTGCCATCAGGACAGGTAGCACAGATACGCAGTATTTT. This encodes CAIRTGSTDTQYF. V is TRBV10-3 and J is TRBJ2-3; D possibly corresponds to TRBD1 (6 bases). The CDR3 loop spans 13 amino acids. The germline V and J ends were trimmed by 6 bases and 0 bases, with 7 bases remaining between them. Germline lookup yields CDR1 ENHRY and CDR2 SYGVKD.

J is TRBJ1-2 and V is TRBV18, with no clear D. Germline values: CDR1 KGHSH, CDR2 LQKENI. Between the trimmed V and J ends, which lost 0 bases and 4 bases, there was a span of 12 bases. The CDR3 spans 15 residues. The CDR3, as DNA: TGTGCCAGCTCACCACCACCCTCTGGCACCTATGGCTACACCTTC. It codes for CASSPPPSGTYGYTF.

Sample share makes this clone medium-sized. The chain uses TRBV4-2 and TRBJ2-3, with 8 bases lining up with TRBD2. The V segment lost 0 bases and the J segment 2 bases; nucleotides outside the gene matches: 4. This CDR3 has 16 amino acids. Germline V gene data show CDR1 as LGHNA and CDR2 as YNFKEQ. This CDR3 is CASSQEASGPTDTQYF. CDR3 in DNA: TGTGCCAGCAGCCAAGAGGCTAGCGGGCCCACAGATACGCAGTATTTT.

The chain couples TRBV11-2 to TRBJ2-1; a possible D gene is TRBD2 (5 bases). CDR1 and CDR2 (germline): SGHAT, FQNNGV. The CDR3 extends over 15 amino acids. V lost 5 bases to trimming and J lost 0 bases, with 11 bases between them. This CDR3 reads CASSQEGSSYNEQFF. CDR3 sequence (DNA): TGTGCCAGCAGCCAAGAGGGAAGCTCCTACAATGAGCAGTTCTTC.

The chain uses TRBV27 and TRBJ2-7, with 10 positions matching TRBD1. The V and J ends lost 2 bases and 6 bases, in that order; junction bases with no gene match: 4. The CDR3 consists of 14 residues. Per the germline V gene, CDR1 is MNHEY and CDR2 is SMNVEV (reference sequence). The CDR3 loop reads CASSLAGQGFEQYF. The CDR3 nucleotides are TGTGCCAGCAGTTTAGCGGGACAGGGGTTCGAGCAGTACTTC.

This chain connects TRBV6-5 to TRBJ2-6, with no clear D. The V end lost 9 bases, the J end lost 4 bases, and 10 bases lay between the germline ends. Germline-derived CDR1 and CDR2 are MNHEY and SVGAGI. The CDR3 extends over 13 amino acids. CDR3 protein: CASQQSGANVLTF. In DNA, the CDR3 is TGTGCCAGTCAGCAGTCCGGGGCCAACGTCCTGACTTTC.

The rearrangement uses TRBV12-1 and TRBJ2-3; the table's D call TRBD1 went unverified against the DNA. TRBV12-1 is labeled a pseudogene. The CDR3 covers 16 residues. The CDR3 DNA is TGTGCCAGCAGCGCCCCGGACAAAGCTAGCACAGATACGCAGTATTTT. Translating gives CASSAPDKASTDTQYF.

The V gene is TRBV7-9, the J gene TRBJ2-7, with TRBD2 matching 10 bases. The V gene's germline CDR1 is SEHNR and CDR2 FQNEAQ (reference sequence). The CDR3 loop spans 16 amino acids. V dropped 5 bases and J dropped 3; count of bases not matched to a gene: 10. CDR3 bases: TGTGCCAGCAGCGGCCCCGGGACTAGCGCACGCTACGAGCAGTACTTC. Protein sequence: CASSGPGTSARYEQYF. Based on the CDR3 plus reference TRBV7-9 and TRBJ2-7, the full variable domain is DTGVSQNPRHKITKRGQNVTFRCDPISEHNRLYWYRQTLGQGPEFLTYFQNEAQLEKSRLLSDRFSAERPKGSFSTLEIQRTEQGDSAMYLCASSGPGTSARYEQYFGPGTRLTVT.

The chain couples TRBV7-2 to TRBJ1-2; possibly TRBD1 for D (6 bases). Trimming cost V 3 bases and J 7 bases, with 21 bases left between them. The CDR3 contains 16 residues. In germline, CDR1 is SGHTA, CDR2 FQGNSA. The CDR3 region is CASSFTGGNLLGGYTF. CDR3 in DNA: TGTGCCAGCAGCTTCACGGGGGGCAACCTATTAGGTGGCTACACCTTC.